Listed here are 23 T cell receptor beta chains from one sample, sequenced in a study of T cells in Graves' hyperthyroidism and ophthalmopathy. RNA transcripts served as the template for amplifying TCR beta CDR3 regions. The HTBI primer set drove a first-round RT-PCR of the TCR CDR3. TCRdb processed the multiplex PCR reads anew with MiXCR; each CDR3 protein has one entry. The sample consists of more than 350,000 distinct CDR3 sequences, 15% of them appearing once. Sequenced sample: blood. All receptors derive from a woman younger than 45 with Graves' hyperthyroidism.

This clonotype was seen ten or more times. The V call is TRBV6-1, the J call TRBJ2-7; 9 bases match TRBD1. The CDR3 spans 15 residues. V trimming: 8 bases; J trimming: 0 bases; junction bases outside the gene matches: 8. Germline V lookup: CDR1 MNHNS, CDR2 SASEGT. The CDR3 loop is CASAQDRGDSYEQYF. As DNA, the CDR3 is TGTGCCAGCGCCCAGGACAGGGGCGACTCCTACGAGCAGTACTTC.

In DNA form, the CDR3 reads TGCAGTGCTAGAGATGCAGGGGCCTCGGGGGCCTATAATTCACCCCTCCACTTT. It is translated as CSARDAGASGAYNSPLHF. The chain combines TRBV20-1 with TRBJ1-6, with D possibly being TRBD1 (6 bases). CDR1 is DFQATT and CDR2 is SNEGSKA in the germline V gene (reference sequence). The V gene lost 0 bases and the J gene lost 2 bases, with 17 bases spanning the gap. The CDR3 loop spans 18 amino acids.

This clonotype was observed many times. CDR3 sequence (DNA): TGTGCCAGCACCCAACAGAATCAGCCCCAGCATTTT. It codes for CASTQQNQPQHF. This chain uses TRBV28 with TRBJ1-5; D gene ambiguous. This CDR3 has 12 residues. The germline V and J ends were trimmed by 7 bases and 4 bases, with 8 bases remaining between them. Germline values: CDR1 MDHEN, CDR2 SYDVKM.

The table lists this clonotype with many counts. J is TRBJ1-2 and V is TRBV28; TRBD1 agrees at 7 bases. With 6 bases clipped from V and 4 bases from J, the junction kept 5 bases outside the gene matches. Per germline, CDR1 MDHEN and CDR2 SYDVKM. The CDR3 sequence is 13 residues long. The DNA of the CDR3 is TGTGCCAGCAGATCGGACAGGATCTATGGCTACACCTTC. As protein: CASRSDRIYGYTF.

The chain recombines TRBV6-1 with TRBJ2-3; 13 nucleotides match TRBD2. The CDR3 runs 15 residues. The junction had 10 bases not matched to a gene; V was cut back by 9 bases and J by 7 bases. Germline CDR1 is MNHNS and CDR2 is SASEGT. CDR3 sequence reads: CASAGLAGFTNTQYF. The CDR3 DNA reads as TGTGCCAGTGCGGGACTAGCGGGATTTACGAATACGCAGTATTTT.

This chain links TRBV7-3 with TRBJ2-7; D perhaps matches TRBD1 (6 bases). Germline V gene lookup returns CDR1 SGHTA and CDR2 FQGTGA. V lost 5 bases, J lost 7 bases, and 18 bases lay in between. The CDR3 is 14 residues long. CDR3 sequence (DNA): TGTGCCAGCAGCAAGGGGGTGGGTTGGGAAGAGCAGTACTTC. It is translated as CASSKGVGWEEQYF.

At least ten counts were recorded for this clonotype. CDR3 residues: CASSPWTENTGELFF. Here the CDR3 DNA reads TGTGCCAGCAGCCCGTGGACTGAGAACACCGGGGAGCTGTTTTTT. This chain connects TRBV7-2 to TRBJ2-2, with D perhaps TRBD2 (5 bases). The ends were cut back, 5 bases at V and 1 base at J, with 11 bases in the middle. CDR1 is SGHTA and CDR2 is FQGNSA in the germline V gene. The CDR3 length is 15 residues.

The genes are TRBV9 and TRBJ2-3; 10 positions agree with TRBD2. CDR1 SGDLS and CDR2 YYNGEE come from the germline V gene. The J segment lost 0 bases and the V segment lost 3 bases, leaving 10 bases of the junction unmatched. The length of the CDR3 is 18 residues. CDR3 coding DNA: TGTGCCAGCAGCGACCCAGCGGGAGGGCCATTTAGCACAGATACGCAGTATTTT. Translated: CASSDPAGGPFSTDTQYF.

This clonotype occurred a few times. The chain's CDR3 is CSAGRGEANQPQHF. CDR3 nucleotide sequence: TGCAGTGCTGGGCGAGGGGAAGCTAATCAGCCCCAGCATTTT. This chain links TRBV20-1 with TRBJ1-5; D is perhaps TRBD1 (5 bases). The CDR3 consists of 14 residues. V was cut by 5 bases and J by 4 bases, with 15 bases left in between. In germline, CDR1 is DFQATT, CDR2 SNEGSKA (reference sequence).

The table lists this clonotype with many counts. CDR3 sequence reads: CASSPPDGLGGSEQFF. DNA for the CDR3: TGTGCCAGCAGTCCACCTGACGGCCTAGGAGGGAGTGAGCAGTTCTTC. The V and J genes are TRBV28 and TRBJ2-1; D perhaps matches TRBD2 (6 bases). The germline gives CDR1 MDHEN, CDR2 SYDVKM. The CDR3 contains 16 residues. V was shortened by 5 bases and J by 9 bases, with 23 bases between the two germline ends.

This clonotype has at least ten counts. This chain links TRBV11-2 with TRBJ1-1; TRBD1 is a possible D gene (5 bases). Germline values: CDR1 SGHAT, CDR2 FQNNGV. This CDR3 spans 15 amino acids. The ends were cut back, 5 bases at V and 2 bases at J, with 15 bases in the middle. The CDR3 spells CASSKGAGRNTEAFF. The CDR3 DNA reads as TGTGCCAGCAGCAAAGGGGCAGGGCGTAACACTGAAGCTTTCTTT.

This clonotype showed up just a few times. This chain connects TRBV27 to TRBJ2-7; 12 bases line up with TRBD2. Germline CDR1 is MNHEY and CDR2 is SMNVEV (reference sequence). Losses at the gene ends were 11 bases for V and 2 bases for J; bases not matched to a gene: 7. CDR3 size: 14 residues. The CDR3 nucleotides read TGTGCCCGCCCGACTAGCGGGAGACCCTACGAGCAGTACTTC. The encoded protein is CARPTSGRPYEQYF.

This clonotype was recorded at least ten times. This rearrangement joins TRBV20-1 to TRBJ2-7, with D tentatively TRBD2 (5 bases). Trimming stripped 5 bases from V and 4 bases from J, with 12 bases between. CDR1 is DFQATT and CDR2 is SNEGSKA in the germline V gene (reference sequence). The CDR3 totals 12 residues. CDR3 sequence reads: CSAPDSTYEQYF. CDR3 DNA sequence: TGCAGTGCTCCGGACTCCACATACGAGCAGTACTTC.

This clonotype occurred many times. The rearrangement joins TRBV27 to TRBJ1-1; no clear D gene. The CDR3 runs to 15 residues. The V gene lost 3 bases and the J gene lost 0 bases, with 11 bases spanning the gap. The V gene's germline CDR1 is MNHEY and CDR2 SMNVEV (reference sequence). The CDR3 reads CASSFRGPVNTEAFF. The CDR3 DNA is TGTGCCAGCAGTTTTCGAGGGCCGGTGAACACTGAAGCTTTCTTT.

Ten or more counts support this clonotype. The chain links TRBV20-1 to TRBJ2-1; 8 nucleotides match TRBD2. The CDR3 contains 16 residues. CDR1 is DFQATT, CDR2 SNEGSKA, per germline (reference sequence). V was pared by 2 bases and J by 1 base, with 7 bases of the junction left unmatched. CDR3 in amino acids: CSARIVSSGSYNEQFF. The CDR3 DNA sequence: TGCAGTGCTAGAATCGTGTCTAGCGGGTCCTACAATGAGCAGTTCTTC.

This clonotype was counted ten times or more. V gene TRBV6-5 combines with J gene TRBJ2-3, with 9 bases that match TRBD2. The CDR3 is 18 amino acids. Trimming took 2 bases from V and 0 from J; bases not matched to a gene: 9. Germline V gives CDR1 MNHEY, CDR2 SVGAGI. The CDR3 DNA is TGTGCCAGCAGTTACACGATTAGCGGGAGTGCGAGCACAGATACGCAGTATTTT. Translating it yields CASSYTISGSASTDTQYF.

The table lists this clonotype with a few counts. The chain joins TRBV2 to TRBJ1-2; D perhaps matches TRBD1 (6 bases). This CDR3 is built from 14 residues. Germline values: CDR1 SNHLY, CDR2 FYNNEI. Trimming stripped 0 bases from V and 5 bases from J, with 10 bases between. The CDR3 DNA sequence: TGTGCCAGCAGTGAAGCAGGGAGGGGGTATGGCTACACCTTC. It yields the protein CASSEAGRGYGYTF.

The table lists this clonotype with many counts. The chain joins TRBV5-1 to TRBJ2-1; 14 nucleotides agree with TRBD2. The CDR3 consists of 16 residues. J gave up 7 bases and V 4 bases, and 7 bases lay outside the gene matches. Germline assignment: CDR1 SGHRS and CDR2 YFSETQ. The CDR3 sequence: CASSPQGLAGENEQFF. The DNA for the CDR3 is TGCGCCAGCAGCCCGCAGGGACTAGCGGGAGAAAATGAGCAGTTCTTC.

This clonotype was seen ten or more times. The chain links TRBV2 to TRBJ1-2; 9 nucleotides line up with TRBD1. Germline CDR1 and CDR2: SNHLY and FYNNEI. This CDR3 has 13 residues. Trimming removed 8 bases from V and 6 bases from J; junction bases left unmatched: 7. The CDR3 is CASGGQGGDGYTF. The CDR3 DNA sequence: TGTGCCAGCGGGGGACAGGGCGGAGATGGCTACACCTTC.

The chain has TRBV11-2 and TRBJ2-3, with TRBD1 matching over 9 bases. V gave up 5 bases and J gave up 2 bases; unmatched junction bases: 8. The CDR3 totals 16 residues. Germline CDR1 is SGHAT and CDR2 is FQNNGV. The CDR3 nucleotides are TGTGCCAGCAGCCGCCACCGGGACAGGGACACAGATACGCAGTATTTT. This translates into CASSRHRDRDTDTQYF.

The rearrangement joins TRBV9 to TRBJ2-1; D is possibly TRBD1 (5 bases). The germline gives CDR1 SGDLS, CDR2 YYNGEE. The V end lost 0 bases, the J end lost 2 bases, and 12 bases lay between the germline ends. The CDR3 is 16 residues long. CDR3 DNA sequence: TGTGCCAGCAGCGTAGAGAGGCAGGGTGCCTACAATGAGCAGTTCTTC. This codes for CASSVERQGAYNEQFF.

This sequence joins TRBV18 and TRBJ2-1; 7 bases agree with TRBD2. After removal of 4 bases from V and 8 bases from J, the junction contained 17 bases not matched to a gene. This CDR3 region has 17 residues. Germline loops: CDR1 KGHSH, CDR2 LQKENI. The CDR3 DNA sequence: TGTGCCAGCTCACGTGGGGGAGCGGGGCAACGTCTTGATGAGCAGTTCTTC. Its translation is CASSRGGAGQRLDEQFF.

Remarks on this clonotype: Since a much larger clone is just one base distant, this may be a read error. V usage is TRBV24-1 and J usage is TRBJ2-3; D is possibly TRBD1 (6 bases). V was trimmed by 6 bases and J by 3 bases, leaving 15 bases between them. Germline V gives CDR1 KGHDR, CDR2 SFDVKD. This CDR3 is built from 15 residues. The CDR3 DNA is TGTGCCACCAGTTGGGACATCGAGGGTACAGATACGCAGTATTTT. Its translation: CATSWDIEGTDTQYF.